This T cell receptor beta chain was captured by sequencing in a study of blood T cell repertoires in COVID-19. The table came from immunoSEQ multiplex PCR; TCRdb's copy has only in-frame clones and leaves some out. Found here are roughly 250,000 clones, 70% to 90% of them singletons; the top ten hold approximately 12%. CDR1 and CDR2 (germline): LNHDA, SQIVND (reference sequence). The V segment lost 6 bases and the J segment 6 bases; nucleotides outside the gene matches: 8. The CDR3 spans 14 residues. This TCR was recovered from a woman in her 30s with COVID-19, enrolled during active disease. The source material was peripheral blood. The chain employs TRBV19 and TRBJ2-7, with 10 bases lining up with TRBD1. CDR3 nucleotide sequence: TGTGCCAGTAGCACGTGGACAGGGGGTCGCGAGCAGTACTTC. The encoded protein is CASSTWTGGREQYF.